The T cell receptor beta chain described here comes from a study of shared clonotypes between healthy human individuals. The assay was immunoSEQ multiplex PCR, and TCRdb's table has in-frame clones only and misses some. This sample carries roughly 1,600,000 clones, 98% of them seen once, and the ten largest clones take 0.36%. V was pared by 2 bases and J by 2 bases, with 12 bases between. The germline V gene encodes CDR1 MDHEN and CDR2 SYDVKM. There are 16 residues in the CDR3. The chain joins TRBV28 to TRBJ1-4; TRBD1 might be the D (6 bases). The sample consisted of naive CD4+ T cells sorted from blood. Sample subset: CD45RA+ positively selected. This clonotype was sampled from a man younger than 40 in good health. The CDR3 bases are TGTGCCAGCAGTTTAGGGGGGCCAGTCACTAATGAAAAACTGTTTTTT. Amino acid sequence: CASSLGGPVTNEKLFF.